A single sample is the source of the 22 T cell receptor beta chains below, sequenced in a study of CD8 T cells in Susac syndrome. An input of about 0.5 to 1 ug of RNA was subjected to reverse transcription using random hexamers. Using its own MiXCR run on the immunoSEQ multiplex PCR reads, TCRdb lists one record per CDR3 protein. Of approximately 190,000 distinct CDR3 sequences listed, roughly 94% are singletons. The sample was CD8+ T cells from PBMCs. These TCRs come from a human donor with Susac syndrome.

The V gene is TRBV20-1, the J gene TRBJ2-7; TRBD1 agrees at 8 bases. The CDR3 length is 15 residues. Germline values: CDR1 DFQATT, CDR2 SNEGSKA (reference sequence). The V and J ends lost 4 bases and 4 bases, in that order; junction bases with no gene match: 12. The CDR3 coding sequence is TGCAGTGCTACATCCCCCGGGACAGGCCCTTACGAGCAGTACTTC. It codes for CSATSPGTGPYEQYF.

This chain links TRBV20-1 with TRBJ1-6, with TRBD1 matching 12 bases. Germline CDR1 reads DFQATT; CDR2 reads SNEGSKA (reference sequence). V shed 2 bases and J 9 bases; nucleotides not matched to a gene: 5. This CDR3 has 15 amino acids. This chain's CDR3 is CSARPRDRGLSPLHF. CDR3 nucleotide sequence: TGCAGTGCTAGACCCCGGGACAGGGGGCTTTCACCCCTCCACTTT.

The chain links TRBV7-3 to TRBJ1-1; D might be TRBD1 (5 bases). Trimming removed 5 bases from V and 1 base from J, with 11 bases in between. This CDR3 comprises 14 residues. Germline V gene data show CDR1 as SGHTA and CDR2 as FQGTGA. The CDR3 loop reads CASSAQVSNTEAFF. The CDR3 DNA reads TGTGCCAGCAGCGCACAGGTGTCGAACACTGAAGCTTTCTTT.

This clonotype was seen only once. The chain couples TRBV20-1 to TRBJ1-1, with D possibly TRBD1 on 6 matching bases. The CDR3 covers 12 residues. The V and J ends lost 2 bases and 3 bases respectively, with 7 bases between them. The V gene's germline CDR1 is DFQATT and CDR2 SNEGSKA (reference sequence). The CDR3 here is CSARRQDTEAFF. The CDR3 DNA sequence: TGCAGTGCTAGAAGACAGGACACTGAAGCTTTCTTT.

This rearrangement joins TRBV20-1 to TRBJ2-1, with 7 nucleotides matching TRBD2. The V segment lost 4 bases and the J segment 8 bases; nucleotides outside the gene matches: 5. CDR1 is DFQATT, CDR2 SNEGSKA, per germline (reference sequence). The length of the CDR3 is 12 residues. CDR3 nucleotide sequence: TGCAGTGCTATATATGGGGGGGATGAGCAGTTCTTC. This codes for CSAIYGGDEQFF.

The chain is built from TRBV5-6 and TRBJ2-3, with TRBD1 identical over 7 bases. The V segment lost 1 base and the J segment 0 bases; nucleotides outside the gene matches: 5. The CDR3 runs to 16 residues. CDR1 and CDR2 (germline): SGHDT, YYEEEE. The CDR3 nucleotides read TGTGCCAGCAGCTTGAGAGGGACAGCTAGCACAGATACGCAGTATTTT. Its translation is CASSLRGTASTDTQYF.

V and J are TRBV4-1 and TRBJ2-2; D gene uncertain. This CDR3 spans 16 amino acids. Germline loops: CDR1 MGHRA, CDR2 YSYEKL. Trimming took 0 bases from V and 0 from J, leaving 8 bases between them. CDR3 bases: TGCGCCAGCAGCCAAGATCGTCAAGCGAACACCGGGGAGCTGTTTTTT. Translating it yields CASSQDRQANTGELFF.

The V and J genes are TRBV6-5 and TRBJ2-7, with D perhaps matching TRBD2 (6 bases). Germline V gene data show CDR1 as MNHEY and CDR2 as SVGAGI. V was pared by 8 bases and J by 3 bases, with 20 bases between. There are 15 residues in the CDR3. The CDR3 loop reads CASCRAAGTYYEQYF. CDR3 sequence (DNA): TGTGCCAGCTGTCGCGCGGCGGGAACATACTACGAGCAGTACTTC.

DNA of the CDR3: TGCGCCAGCAGTCATTCGGGGGATCGACAACAGCCCCAGCATTTT. This encodes CASSHSGDRQQPQHF. This chain uses TRBV23-1 with TRBJ1-5; tentatively, D is TRBD1 (5 bases). TRBV23-1 is an open reading frame whose function is uncertain. Between the trimmed V and J ends, which lost 3 bases and 7 bases, there was a span of 16 bases. The CDR3 has 15 residues.

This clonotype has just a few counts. For the CDR3, the DNA is TGTGCCAGCTCAGGAGGGTATGGCTACACCTTC. Its translation is CASSGGYGYTF. The V gene is TRBV3-1, the J gene TRBJ1-2; D is unresolved. Germline CDR1 LGHDT, CDR2 YNNKEL (reference sequence). This CDR3 is 11 amino acids long. V dropped 8 bases and J dropped 5 bases, with 9 bases sitting between them.

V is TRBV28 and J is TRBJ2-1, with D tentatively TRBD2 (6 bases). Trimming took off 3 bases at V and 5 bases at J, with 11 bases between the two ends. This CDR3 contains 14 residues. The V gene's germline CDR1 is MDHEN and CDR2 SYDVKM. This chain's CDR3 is CASSFTGEDNEQFF. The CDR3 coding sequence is TGTGCCAGCAGTTTCACGGGAGAAGACAATGAGCAGTTCTTC.

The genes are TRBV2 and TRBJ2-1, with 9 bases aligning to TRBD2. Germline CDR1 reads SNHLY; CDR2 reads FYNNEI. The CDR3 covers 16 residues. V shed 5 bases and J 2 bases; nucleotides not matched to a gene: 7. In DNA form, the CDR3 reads TGTGCCAGCAGTTTGAGCGGGGGGAACCCCTACAATGAGCAGTTCTTC. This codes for CASSLSGGNPYNEQFF.

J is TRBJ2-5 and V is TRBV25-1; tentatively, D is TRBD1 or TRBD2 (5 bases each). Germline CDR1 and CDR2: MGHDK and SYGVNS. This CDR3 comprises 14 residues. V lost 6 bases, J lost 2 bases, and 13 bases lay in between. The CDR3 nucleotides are TGTGCCAGCAGAGTTGGGGGATCACAAGAGACCCAGTACTTC. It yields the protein CASRVGGSQETQYF.

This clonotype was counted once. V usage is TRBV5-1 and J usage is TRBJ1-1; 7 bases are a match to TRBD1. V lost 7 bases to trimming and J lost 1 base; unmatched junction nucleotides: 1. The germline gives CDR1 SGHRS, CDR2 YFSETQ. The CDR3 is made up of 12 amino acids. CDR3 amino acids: CASGQENTEAFF. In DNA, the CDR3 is TGCGCCAGCGGACAGGAGAACACTGAAGCTTTCTTT.

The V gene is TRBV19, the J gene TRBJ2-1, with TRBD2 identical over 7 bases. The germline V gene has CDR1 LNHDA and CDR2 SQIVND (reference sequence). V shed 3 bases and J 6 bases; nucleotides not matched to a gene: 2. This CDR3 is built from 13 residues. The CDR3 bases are TGTGCCAGTAGTATGGGCGGGAGCAATGAGCAGTTCTTC. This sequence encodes CASSMGGSNEQFF.

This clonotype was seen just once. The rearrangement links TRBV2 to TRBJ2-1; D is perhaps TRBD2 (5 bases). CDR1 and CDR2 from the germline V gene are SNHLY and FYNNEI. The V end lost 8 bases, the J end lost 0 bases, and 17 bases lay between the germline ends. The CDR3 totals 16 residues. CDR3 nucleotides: TGTGCCAGCGTAGAGAAGCGGTCCTACTCCTACAATGAGCAGTTCTTC. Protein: CASVEKRSYSYNEQFF.

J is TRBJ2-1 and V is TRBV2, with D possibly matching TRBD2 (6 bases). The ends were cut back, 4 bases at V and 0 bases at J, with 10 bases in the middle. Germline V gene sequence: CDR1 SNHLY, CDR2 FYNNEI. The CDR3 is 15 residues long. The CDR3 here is CASSVAVDSYNEQFF. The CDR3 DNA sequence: TGTGCCAGCAGTGTAGCGGTTGACTCCTACAATGAGCAGTTCTTC.

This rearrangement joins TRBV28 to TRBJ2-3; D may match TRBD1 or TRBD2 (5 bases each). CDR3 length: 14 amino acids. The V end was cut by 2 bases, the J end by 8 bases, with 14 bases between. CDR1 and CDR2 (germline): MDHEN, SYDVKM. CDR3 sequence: CASSLMGEQGTQYF. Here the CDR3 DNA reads TGTGCCAGCAGTTTAATGGGGGAGCAGGGTACGCAGTATTTT.

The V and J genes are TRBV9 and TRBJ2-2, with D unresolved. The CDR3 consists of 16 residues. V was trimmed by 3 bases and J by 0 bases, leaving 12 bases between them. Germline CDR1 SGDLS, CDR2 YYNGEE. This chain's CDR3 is CASSAPLTTNTGELFF. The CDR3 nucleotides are TGTGCCAGCAGCGCCCCCCTCACGACGAACACCGGGGAGCTGTTTTTT. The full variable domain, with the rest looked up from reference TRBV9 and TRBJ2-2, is DSGVTQTPKHLITATGQRVTLRCSPRSGDLSVYWYQQSLDQGLQFLIQYYNGEERAKGNILERFSAQQFPDLHSELNLSSLELGDSALYFCASSAPLTTNTGELFFGEGSRLTVL.

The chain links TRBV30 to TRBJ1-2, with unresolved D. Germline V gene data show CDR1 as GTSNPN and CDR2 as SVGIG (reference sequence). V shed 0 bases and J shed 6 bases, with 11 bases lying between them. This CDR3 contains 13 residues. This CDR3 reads CAWSVQGFHGYTF. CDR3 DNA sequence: TGTGCCTGGAGTGTACAAGGGTTTCATGGCTACACCTTC.

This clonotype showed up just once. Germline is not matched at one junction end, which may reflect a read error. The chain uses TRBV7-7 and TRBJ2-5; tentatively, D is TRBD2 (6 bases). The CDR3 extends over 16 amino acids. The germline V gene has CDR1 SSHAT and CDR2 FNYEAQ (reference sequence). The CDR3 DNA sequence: TGTGCTAGCAGCTTGGGCCCACTAGCACCTCAAGAGACCCAGTACTTC. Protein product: CASSLGPLAPQETQYF.

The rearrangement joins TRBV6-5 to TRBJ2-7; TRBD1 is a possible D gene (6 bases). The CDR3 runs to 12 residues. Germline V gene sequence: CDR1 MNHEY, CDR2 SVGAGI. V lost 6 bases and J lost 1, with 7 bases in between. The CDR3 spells CASRGQSYEQYF. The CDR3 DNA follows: TGTGCCAGCAGAGGACAGTCCTACGAGCAGTACTTC.